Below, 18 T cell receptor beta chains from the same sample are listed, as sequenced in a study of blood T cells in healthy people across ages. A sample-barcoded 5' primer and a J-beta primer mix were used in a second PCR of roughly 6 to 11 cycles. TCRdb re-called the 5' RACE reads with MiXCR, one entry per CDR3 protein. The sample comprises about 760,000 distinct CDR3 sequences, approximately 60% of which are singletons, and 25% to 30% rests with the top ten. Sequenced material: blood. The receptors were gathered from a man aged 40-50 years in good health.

The CDR3 DNA reads TGTGCCAGCAGCTCCGGTTCGCTGAATTGGGATGAGCAGTTCTTC. Protein sequence: CASSSGSLNWDEQFF. The V call is TRBV7-2, the J call TRBJ2-1; D is uncertain. CDR1 is SGHTA and CDR2 is FQGNSA in the germline V gene. Trimming took off 4 bases at V and 8 bases at J, with 18 bases between the two ends. The CDR3 spans 15 residues.

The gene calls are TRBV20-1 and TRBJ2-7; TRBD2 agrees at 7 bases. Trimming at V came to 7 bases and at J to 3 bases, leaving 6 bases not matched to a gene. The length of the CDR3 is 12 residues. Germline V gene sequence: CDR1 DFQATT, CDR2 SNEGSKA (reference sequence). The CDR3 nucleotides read TGCAGTGTTGCGGGAGTTTACTACGAGCAGTACTTC. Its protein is CSVAGVYYEQYF.

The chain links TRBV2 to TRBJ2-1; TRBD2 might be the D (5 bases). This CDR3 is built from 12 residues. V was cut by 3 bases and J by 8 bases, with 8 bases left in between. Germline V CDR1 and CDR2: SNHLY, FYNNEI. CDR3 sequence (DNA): TGTGCCAGCAGTGAGCTAGCCGATGAGCAGTTCTTC. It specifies CASSELADEQFF.

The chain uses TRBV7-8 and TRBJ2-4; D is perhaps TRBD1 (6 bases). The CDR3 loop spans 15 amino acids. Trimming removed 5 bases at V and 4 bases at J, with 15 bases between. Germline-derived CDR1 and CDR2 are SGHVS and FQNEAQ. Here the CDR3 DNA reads TGTGCCAGCAGCCCACTTCGGACAGAGAAAAACATTCAGTACTTC. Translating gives CASSPLRTEKNIQYF.

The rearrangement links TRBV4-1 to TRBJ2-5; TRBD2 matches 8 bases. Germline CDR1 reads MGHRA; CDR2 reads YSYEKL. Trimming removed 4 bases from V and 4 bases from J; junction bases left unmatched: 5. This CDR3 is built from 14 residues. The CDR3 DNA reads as TGCGCCAGCAGCCCACGAGCGGGGGCAGAGACCCAGTACTTC. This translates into CASSPRAGAETQYF.

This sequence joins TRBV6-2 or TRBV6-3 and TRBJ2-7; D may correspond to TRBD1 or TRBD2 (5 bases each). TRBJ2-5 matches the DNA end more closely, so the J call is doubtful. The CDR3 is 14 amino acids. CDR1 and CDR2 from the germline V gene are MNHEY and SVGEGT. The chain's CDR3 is CASSGADGGETQYF. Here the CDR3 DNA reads TGTGCCAGCAGCGGTGCCGATGGGGGAGAGACCCAGTACTTC.

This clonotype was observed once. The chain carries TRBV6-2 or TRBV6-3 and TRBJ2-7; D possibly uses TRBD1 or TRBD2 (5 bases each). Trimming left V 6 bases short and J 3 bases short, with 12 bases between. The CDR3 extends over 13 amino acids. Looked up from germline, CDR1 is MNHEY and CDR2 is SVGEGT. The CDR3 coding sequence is TGTGCCAGCAGAGGGGATGGGGGCTACGAGCAGTACTTC. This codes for CASRGDGGYEQYF.

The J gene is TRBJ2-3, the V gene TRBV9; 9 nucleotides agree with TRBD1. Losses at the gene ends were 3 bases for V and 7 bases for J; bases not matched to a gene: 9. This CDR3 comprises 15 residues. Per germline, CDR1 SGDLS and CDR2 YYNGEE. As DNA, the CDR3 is TGTGCCAGCAGCGCGAAGACAGGGGGAAGGAATACGCAGTATTTT. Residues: CASSAKTGGRNTQYF.

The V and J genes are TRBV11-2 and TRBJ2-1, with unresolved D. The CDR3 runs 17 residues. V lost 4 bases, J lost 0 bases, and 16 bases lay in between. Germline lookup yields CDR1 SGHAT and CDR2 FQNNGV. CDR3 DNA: TGTGCCAGCAGCTCCGTCGCTCCACCGAGCTCCTACAATGAGCAGTTCTTC. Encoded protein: CASSSVAPPSSYNEQFF.

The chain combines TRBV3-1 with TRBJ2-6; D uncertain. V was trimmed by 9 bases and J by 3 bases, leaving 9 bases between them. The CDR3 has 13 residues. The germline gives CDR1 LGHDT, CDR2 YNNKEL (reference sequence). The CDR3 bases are TGTGCCAGTTCAGAGGTTGGGGCCAACGTCCTGACTTTC. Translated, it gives CASSEVGANVLTF.

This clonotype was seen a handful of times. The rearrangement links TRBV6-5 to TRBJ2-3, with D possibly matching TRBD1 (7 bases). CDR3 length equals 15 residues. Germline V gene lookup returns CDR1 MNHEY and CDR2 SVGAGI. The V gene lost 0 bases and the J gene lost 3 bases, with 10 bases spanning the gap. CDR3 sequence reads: CASSYSPGGTDTQYF. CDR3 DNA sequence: TGTGCCAGCAGTTACTCTCCAGGGGGGACAGATACGCAGTATTTT.

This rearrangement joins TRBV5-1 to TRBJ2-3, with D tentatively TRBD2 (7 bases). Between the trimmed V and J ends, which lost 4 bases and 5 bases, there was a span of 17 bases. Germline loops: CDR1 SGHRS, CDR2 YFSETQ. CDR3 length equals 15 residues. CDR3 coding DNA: TGCGCCAGCAGCACGCTTGGGGGGGCGGGAGATACGCAGTATTTT. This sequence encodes CASSTLGGAGDTQYF.

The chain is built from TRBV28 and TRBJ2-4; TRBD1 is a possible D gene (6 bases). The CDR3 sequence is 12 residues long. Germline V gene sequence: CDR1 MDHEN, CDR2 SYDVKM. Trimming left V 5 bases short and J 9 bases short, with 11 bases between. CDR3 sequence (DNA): TGTGCCAGCAGTCCAGGGGTGGGCATTCAGTACTTC. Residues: CASSPGVGIQYF.

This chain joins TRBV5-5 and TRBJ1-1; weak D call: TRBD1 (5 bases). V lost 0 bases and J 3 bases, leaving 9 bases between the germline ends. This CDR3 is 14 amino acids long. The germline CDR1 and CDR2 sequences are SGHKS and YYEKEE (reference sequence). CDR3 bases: TGTGCCAGCAGCTTGGCCCCGGGGGACACTGAAGCTTTCTTT. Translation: CASSLAPGDTEAFF.

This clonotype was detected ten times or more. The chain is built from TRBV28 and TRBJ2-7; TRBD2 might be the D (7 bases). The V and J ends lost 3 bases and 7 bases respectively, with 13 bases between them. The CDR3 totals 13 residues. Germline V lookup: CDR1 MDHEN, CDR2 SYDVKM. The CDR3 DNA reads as TGTGCCAGCAGTTTCGGGGGGACACTAGAGCAGTACTTC. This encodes CASSFGGTLEQYF.

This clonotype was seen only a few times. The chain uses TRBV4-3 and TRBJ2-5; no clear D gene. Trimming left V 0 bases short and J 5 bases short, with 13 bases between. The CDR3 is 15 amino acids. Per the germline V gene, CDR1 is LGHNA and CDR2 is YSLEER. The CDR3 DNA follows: TGCGCCAGCAGCCAAGATGGGCCCTCATGGGAGACCCAGTACTTC. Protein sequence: CASSQDGPSWETQYF.

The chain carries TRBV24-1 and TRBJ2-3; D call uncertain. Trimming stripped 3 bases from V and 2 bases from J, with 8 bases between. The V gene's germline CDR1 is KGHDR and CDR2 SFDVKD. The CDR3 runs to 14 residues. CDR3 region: CATSDQELTDTQYF. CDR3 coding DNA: TGTGCCACCAGTGATCAGGAGCTCACAGATACGCAGTATTTT.

The CDR3 sequence: CASHLGGADTQYF. DNA of the CDR3: TGTGCCAGCCACCTGGGGGGGGCAGATACGCAGTATTTT. V gene TRBV28 combines with J gene TRBJ2-3; 7 bases fit TRBD2. The CDR3 is made up of 13 amino acids. Losses at the gene ends were 8 bases for V and 4 bases for J; bases not matched to a gene: 6. The germline V gene encodes CDR1 MDHEN and CDR2 SYDVKM.